The clone carrying this T cell receptor beta chain has only a few counts. Its antigen is not identified. This entry belongs to a study of response to subunit inactivated influenza vaccine. Germline CDR1 and CDR2: DFQATT and SNEGSKA (reference sequence). V shed 7 bases, J shed 5 bases, and the junction held 19 bases outside the gene matches. This CDR3 has 16 amino acids. TCRdb analysed the RT-PCR reads with MiXCR anew, one entry per CDR3 protein. The sample holds a few hundred thousand distinct CDR3 sequences, approximately 9.9% seen once. Whole-study findings and limits: After each seasonal influenza vaccination, few new T cells are recruited, the authors suggested.

The chain links TRBV20-1 to TRBJ1-1; 7 positions match TRBD1. Source: PBMCs from blood, taken roughly 46 days after vaccination. This receptor was identified in a man between 45 and 60 years old who received an inactivated influenza vaccine. This chain's CDR3 is CSVPTRGGRKGTEAFF. In DNA form, the CDR3 reads TGCAGTGTCCCAACGCGAGGGGGCCGAAAGGGAACTGAAGCTTTCTTT.